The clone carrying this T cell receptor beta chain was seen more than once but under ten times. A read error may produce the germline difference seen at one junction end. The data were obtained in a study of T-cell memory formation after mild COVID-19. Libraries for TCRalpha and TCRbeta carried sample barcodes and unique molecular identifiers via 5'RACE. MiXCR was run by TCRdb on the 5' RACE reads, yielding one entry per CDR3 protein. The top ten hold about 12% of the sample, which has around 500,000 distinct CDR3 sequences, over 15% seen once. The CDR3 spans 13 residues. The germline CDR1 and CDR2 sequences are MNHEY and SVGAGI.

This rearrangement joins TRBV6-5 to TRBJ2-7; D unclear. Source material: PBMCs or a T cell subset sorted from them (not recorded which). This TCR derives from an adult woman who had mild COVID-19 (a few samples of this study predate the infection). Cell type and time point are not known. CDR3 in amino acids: CASSNSYWDEQYF. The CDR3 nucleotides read TGTGCCAGCAGTAACTCCTATTGGGACGAGCAGTACTTC.